The 6 T cell receptor beta chains in this list originate from one sample, sequenced in a study of shared clonotypes between healthy human individuals. Some clones are missing from TCRdb's copy, which holds only in-frame ones; the method was immunoSEQ multiplex PCR. The profile shows about 680,000 clones, around 72% of them singletons. What was sequenced was memory CD4+ T cells sorted from blood. The sample's subset: CD45RA-negative fraction. The receptors come from a woman in her twenties or thirties in good health.

This clone was picked up a small number of times. This rearrangement joins TRBV7-2 to TRBJ2-5, with 11 bases aligning to TRBD2. The CDR3 runs 17 residues. The trim removed 1 base at V and 5 bases at J, leaving 9 bases unmatched. From germline, CDR1 is SGHTA and CDR2 FQGNSA. The CDR3 DNA follows: TGTGCCAGCAGCTTAGGGCTAGCGGGAGGTCCTTGGGAGACCCAGTACTTC. Amino acid sequence: CASSLGLAGGPWETQYF.

The chain recombines TRBV6-6 with TRBJ1-1; D unclear. CDR3 length equals 14 residues. V lost 8 bases and J lost 0, with 13 bases in between. Germline V gives CDR1 MNHNY, CDR2 SVGAGI (reference sequence). The CDR3 reads CASRSDNLNTEAFF. CDR3 sequence (DNA): TGTGCCAGCCGATCCGATAACTTGAACACTGAAGCTTTCTTT.

This clone has a count of ten or more. The rearrangement links TRBV7-2 to TRBJ1-1, with D possibly TRBD1 on 5 matching bases. The CDR3 has 13 residues. From germline, CDR1 is SGHTA and CDR2 FQGNSA. V lost 5 bases and J lost 3, with 10 bases in between. This chain's CDR3 is CASSNQGDTEAFF. Here the CDR3 DNA reads TGTGCCAGCAGCAATCAGGGAGACACTGAAGCTTTCTTT.

This chain links TRBV4-2 with TRBJ2-1, with 7 bases lining up with TRBD2. V was pared by 0 bases and J by 6 bases, with 5 bases of the junction left unmatched. Germline-derived CDR1 and CDR2 are LGHNA and YNFKEQ. This CDR3 is 15 amino acids long. The CDR3 sequence is CASSQDVGTTNEQFF. In nucleotides, the CDR3 is TGTGCCAGCAGCCAAGATGTTGGGACTACCAATGAGCAGTTCTTC.

CDR3 in amino acids: CATSSGAVRSSGNTIYF. CDR3 sequence (DNA): TGTGCCACCAGCAGCGGGGCGGTGCGGAGCTCTGGAAACACCATATATTTT. The V and J genes are TRBV15 and TRBJ1-3; a possible D gene is TRBD1 (5 bases). The V end lost 3 bases, the J end lost 0 bases, and 15 bases lay between the germline ends. Germline CDR1 and CDR2: LNHNV and YYDKDF (reference sequence). The CDR3 totals 17 residues.

This clone came up once. Other nucleotide sequences from this sample produce the same CDR3. This chain uses TRBV9 with TRBJ1-1; no clear D gene. Trimming pared 0 bases from V and 1 base from J, leaving 7 bases between. The CDR3 length is 14 residues. The germline gives CDR1 SGDLS, CDR2 YYNGEE. The CDR3 bases are TGTGCCAGCAGCGTAGGGTCGGGGAACACTGAAGCTTTCTTT. Its protein product is CASSVGSGNTEAFF. Full variable domain (remainder filled in from reference TRBV9 and TRBJ1-1): DSGVTQTPKHLITATGQRVTLRCSPRSGDLSVYWYQQSLDQGLQFLIQYYNGEERAKGNILERFSAQQFPDLHSELNLSSLELGDSALYFCASSVGSGNTEAFFGQGTRLTVV.